This TCR beta chain was sequenced for a study of blood T cell repertoires in COVID-19. Background on the study: PBMCs, B-cell-depleted T cells, or T cells were the source of the cDNA or gDNA that made up the material.

The CDR3 contains 15 residues. Trimming cost V 5 bases and J 4 bases; bases outside gene matches: 9. In germline, CDR1 is KGHSH, CDR2 LQKENI. Here immunoSEQ multiplex PCR was the method, and the copy in TCRdb shows in-frame clones only, minus some. The sample contains a few hundred thousand clones, about 89% of which appear only once. This TCR was recovered from a woman in her 50s with acute or convalescent COVID-19. The chain recombines TRBV18 with TRBJ1-2; 8 positions match TRBD1. The sample comprised peripheral blood. CDR3 sequence reads: CASSAIQGDPYGYTF. Written as DNA, the CDR3 is TGTGCCAGCTCAGCCATACAGGGGGACCCCTATGGCTACACCTTC.